Reported below is one TCR beta chain. Antigen: not known. This record comes from a study of CXCR3-negative and CXCR3-positive naive CD8 T cells. Looking at the study overall: Collectively, the libraries yielded about 135 million TRB reads in total, at about 1.5 +/- 0.3 million per library.

The CDR3 runs to 16 residues. Study-level points and caveats: Naive subsets had comparable surface CD5; TCR strength was inferred from TRB CDR3 properties. For CXCR3-positive naive cells, TRB CDR3s were more hydrophobic than those of CXCR3-negative naive cells.

UMI-labeled TRB cDNA libraries were prepared by 5' RACE. TCRdb re-analyzed the 5' RACE reads; it lists each CDR3 protein once, without DNA. The listing records fewer than 55,000 distinct CDR3 sequences. The source of this sequence is a human donor in good health. Some clones in this sample may be carry-over from other donors' samples. The specimen sequenced was naive CXCR3- CD8+ T cells from blood. Documented subset: CD45RO-CCR7+CD27+CD95- naive CD8+ T cells lacking CXCR3 (TNR3-). The V call is TRBV12-3 or TRBV12-4, the J call TRBJ2-6. CDR3 region: CASSLLIGSGANVLTF.